The source of this T cell receptor (beta chain) is a study of T cell responses to AZD1222 COVID-19 vaccine. Study conclusions and caveats: Donors in the cohort were predominantly white British and more often female, and clonal diversity was possibly underestimated. Unmutated regions of variants are reportedly targeted by nearly half of spike-specific TCRs. Once two AZD1222 doses were given, Spike-specific TCR breadth and depth went up.

Second doses at about 4 or about 12 weeks were pooled. The trim removed 5 bases at V and 4 bases at J, leaving 3 bases unmatched. This CDR3 spans 14 amino acids. CDR1 is SEHNR, CDR2 FQNEAQ, per germline (reference sequence). On this clone: Its matching antigen is unknown. Distinct nucleotide sequences in the sample also encode this CDR3.

Repertoires were generated with immunoSEQ multiplex PCR, while TCRdb's copy carries only in-frame clones and drops some. The data show around 94,000 clones, 85% seen once. The sample was peripheral blood, taken 28 days after the second AZD1222 dose. The chain carries TRBV7-9 and TRBJ1-5; 9 positions agree with TRBD1. The source of this sequence is an adult who received the AZD1222 COVID-19 vaccine. The CDR3 reads CASSPGTGNQPQHF. The CDR3, as DNA: TGTGCCAGCAGCCCCGGGACAGGGAATCAGCCCCAGCATTTT. Filled out from reference TRBV7-9 and TRBJ1-5, the complete variable domain reads DTGVSQNPRHKITKRGQNVTFRCDPISEHNRLYWYRQTLGQGPEFLTYFQNEAQLEKSRLLSDRFSAERPKGSFSTLEIQRTEQGDSAMYLCASSPGTGNQPQHFGDGTRLSIL.